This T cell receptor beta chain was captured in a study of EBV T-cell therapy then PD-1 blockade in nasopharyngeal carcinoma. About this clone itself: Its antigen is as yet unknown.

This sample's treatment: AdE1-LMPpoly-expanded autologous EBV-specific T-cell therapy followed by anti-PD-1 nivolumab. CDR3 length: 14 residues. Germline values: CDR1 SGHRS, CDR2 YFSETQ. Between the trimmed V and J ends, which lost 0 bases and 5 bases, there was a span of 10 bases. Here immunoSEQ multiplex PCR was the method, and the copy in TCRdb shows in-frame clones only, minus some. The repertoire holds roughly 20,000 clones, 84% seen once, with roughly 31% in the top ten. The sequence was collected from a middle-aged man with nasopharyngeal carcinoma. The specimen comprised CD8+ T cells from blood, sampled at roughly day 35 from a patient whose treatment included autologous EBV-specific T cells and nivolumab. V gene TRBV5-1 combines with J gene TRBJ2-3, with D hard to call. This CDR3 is CASSLELVRDTQYF. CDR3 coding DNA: TGCGCCAGCAGCTTGGAGTTAGTGAGAGATACGCAGTATTTT.